This T cell receptor beta chain came from a study of blood T cell repertoires in COVID-19. Study background: Both acute and convalescent COVID-19 samples were obtained from the United States, Italy and Spain. From T cells, B-cell-depleted T cells, or PBMCs came the material, which was cDNA or gDNA.

CDR3 length: 16 residues. Germline V CDR1 and CDR2: SGHTA, FQGTGA. V trimming: 2 bases; J trimming: 4 bases; junction bases outside the gene matches: 7. Per the study methods: Amplification of reference gene primers provided the estimated nucleated cell counts. The assay was immunoSEQ multiplex PCR, and TCRdb's table has in-frame clones only and misses some. From that table come the V and J calls and clone size; the DNA was used to work out D and trimming. The sample holds about 85,000 clones, approximately 79% seen once. The receptor was derived from an older man with acute or convalescent COVID-19. This chain links TRBV7-3 with TRBJ2-2, with 7 bases fitting TRBD1. Source material: peripheral blood. CDR3 sequence (DNA): TGTGCCAGCAGCTTACCGACAGGGCTAGGCACCGGGGAGCTGTTTTTT. Protein sequence: CASSLPTGLGTGELFF.